These 21 T cell receptor beta chains originate from one sample sequenced in a study of blood T cell repertoires in COVID-19. Some clones are missing from TCRdb's copy, which holds only in-frame ones; the method was immunoSEQ multiplex PCR. The top ten clones hold approximately 7.1% of a sample with 150,000 or so clones, approximately 80% of them seen once. The source material was peripheral blood. These receptors came from a woman aged 45-60 years in a cohort sampled during active or convalescent COVID-19.

The chain links TRBV6-5 to TRBJ2-3; D is possibly TRBD2 (7 bases). The CDR3 loop spans 13 amino acids. The V end was cut by 7 bases, the J end by 6 bases, with 14 bases between. Germline V CDR1 and CDR2: MNHEY, SVGAGI. CDR3 in amino acids: CASKGGGADTQYF. CDR3 DNA sequence: TGTGCCAGCAAAGGGGGGGGCGCGGATACGCAGTATTTT.

The chain is built from TRBV7-9 and TRBJ2-1, with TRBD1 matching over 9 bases. The V segment lost 7 bases and the J segment 5 bases; nucleotides outside the gene matches: 6. CDR1 and CDR2 from the germline V gene are SEHNR and FQNEAQ (reference sequence). The CDR3 has 14 amino acids. The CDR3 protein is CASTQQGADNEQFF. The CDR3 coding sequence is TGTGCCAGCACCCAACAGGGGGCCGACAATGAGCAGTTCTTC. Full variable domain (missing parts from reference TRBV7-9 and TRBJ2-1): DTGVSQNPRHKITKRGQNVTFRCDPISEHNRLYWYRQTLGQGPEFLTYFQNEAQLEKSRLLSDRFSAERPKGSFSTLEIQRTEQGDSAMYLCASTQQGADNEQFFGPGTRLTVL.

J is TRBJ2-1 and V is TRBV14; D not certain. Germline V gene data show CDR1 as SGHDN and CDR2 as FVKESK. The CDR3 is 16 amino acids. V lost 4 bases to trimming and J lost 0 bases, with 13 bases between them. CDR3 in amino acids: CASSRVSPGSYNEQFF. The CDR3 DNA reads TGTGCCAGCAGCCGAGTTAGCCCCGGCTCCTACAATGAGCAGTTCTTC. Using reference TRBV14 and TRBJ2-1 for the parts outside the CDR3, the full variable domain is EAGVTQFPSHSVIEKGQTVTLRCDPISGHDNLYWYRRVMGKEIKFLLHFVKESKQDESGMPNNRFLAERTGGTYSTLKVQPAELEDSGVYFCASSRVSPGSYNEQFFGPGTRLTVL.

The chain has TRBV13 and TRBJ2-2, with TRBD2 identical over 11 bases. There are 17 residues in the CDR3. Per germline, CDR1 PRHDT and CDR2 FYEKMQ (reference sequence). Trimming removed 6 bases from V and 6 bases from J; junction bases left unmatched: 12. The CDR3 spells CASSPPVGLAVPGELFF. The CDR3 DNA reads as TGTGCCAGCAGTCCCCCCGTGGGACTAGCGGTTCCCGGGGAGCTGTTTTTT.

V usage is TRBV7-9 and J usage is TRBJ2-3; 7 bases map to TRBD2. CDR1 SEHNR and CDR2 FQNEAQ come from the germline V gene (reference sequence). This CDR3 comprises 16 residues. Unmatched junction bases numbered 8, after V lost 1 base and J lost 4 bases. The CDR3 loop is CASSLGALAESDTQYF. Written as DNA, the CDR3 is TGTGCCAGCAGCTTAGGAGCGCTAGCGGAGTCAGATACGCAGTATTTT.

The chain employs TRBV13 and TRBJ1-5; possible D gene TRBD1, 5 bases. Trimming cost V 8 bases and J 4 bases, with 12 bases left between them. Germline loops: CDR1 PRHDT, CDR2 FYEKMQ (reference sequence). The CDR3 runs to 13 residues. The CDR3 DNA reads as TGTGCCAGCGGTCAGGGCCCTAATCAGCCCCAGCATTTT. Protein sequence: CASGQGPNQPQHF.

The CDR3 region is CAAGTVANEQFF. The CDR3, as DNA: TGTGCCGCCGGGACAGTCGCTAATGAGCAGTTCTTC. V is TRBV7-6 and J is TRBJ2-1; 7 bases line up with TRBD1. The CDR3 is made up of 12 amino acids. V shed 11 bases and J 7 bases; nucleotides not matched to a gene: 8. Per germline, CDR1 SGHVS and CDR2 FNYEAQ.

V is TRBV2 and J is TRBJ1-5, with a weak D call TRBD1 (6 bases). CDR3 size: 15 residues. Germline V gene lookup returns CDR1 SNHLY and CDR2 FYNNEI. Trimming removed 3 bases at V and 7 bases at J, with 16 bases between. CDR3 sequence reads: CASSDGLGGHQPQHF. The CDR3 DNA sequence: TGTGCCAGCAGTGACGGCCTCGGGGGGCACCAGCCCCAGCATTTT.

The chain has TRBV4-3 and TRBJ1-5; unclear D gene. The germline V and J ends were trimmed by 0 bases and 0 bases, with 6 bases remaining between them. CDR1 LGHNA and CDR2 YSLEER come from the germline V gene. There are 15 residues in the CDR3. The CDR3 here is CASSQDFYSNQPQHF. The CDR3 DNA reads TGCGCCAGCAGCCAAGATTTCTATAGCAATCAGCCCCAGCATTTT.

For this clone: One base away lies a much larger clone, so this may be a sequencing read error. The chain uses TRBV4-3 and TRBJ2-6; possibly TRBD1 for D (6 bases). The CDR3 runs 16 residues. Trimming shortened V by 0 bases and J by 2 bases, and 8 bases separated the two germline ends. Germline CDR1 is LGHNA and CDR2 is YSLEER. The CDR3 DNA is TGCGCCAGCAGCCAAGAGTCAGGGGCTGGGGCCAACGTCCTGACTTTC. This encodes CASSQESGAGANVLTF.

The chain uses TRBV5-1 and TRBJ2-3, with a weak D call TRBD2 (5 bases). From germline, CDR1 is SGHRS and CDR2 YFSETQ. The CDR3 has 15 residues. Trimming pared 7 bases from V and 0 bases from J, leaving 15 bases between. CDR3 sequence reads: CASQRDAQSTDTQYF. The CDR3 DNA reads as TGCGCCAGCCAACGGGATGCACAGAGCACAGATACGCAGTATTTT. The full variable domain, in which reference TRBV5-1 and TRBJ2-3 provide the parts outside the CDR3, is KAGVTQTPRYLIKTRGQQVTLSCSPISGHRSVSWYQQTPGQGLQFLFEYFSETQRNKGNFPGRFSGRQFSNSRSEMNVSTLELGDSALYLCASQRDAQSTDTQYFGPGTRLTVL.

Only one count was recorded for this clone. The genes are TRBV5-1 and TRBJ2-3, with 12 bases fitting TRBD2. Looked up from germline, CDR1 is SGHRS and CDR2 is YFSETQ. The CDR3 length is 16 residues. The V segment lost 2 bases and the J segment 2 bases; nucleotides outside the gene matches: 3. The CDR3 sequence is CASSLTSGGLTDTQYF. CDR3 coding DNA: TGCGCCAGCAGCTTAACTAGCGGGGGGCTCACAGATACGCAGTATTTT. Based on the CDR3 plus reference TRBV5-1 and TRBJ2-3, the full variable domain is KAGVTQTPRYLIKTRGQQVTLSCSPISGHRSVSWYQQTPGQGLQFLFEYFSETQRNKGNFPGRFSGRQFSNSRSEMNVSTLELGDSALYLCASSLTSGGLTDTQYFGPGTRLTVL.

The chain combines TRBV20-1 with TRBJ2-7; a weak D match, TRBD1 (5 bases). Trimming left V 3 bases short and J 7 bases short, with 19 bases between. Germline V gene lookup returns CDR1 DFQATT and CDR2 SNEGSKA (reference sequence). The CDR3 loop spans 14 amino acids. Here the CDR3 reads CSASGLLQGREQYF. The CDR3 DNA reads as TGCAGTGCTAGTGGATTACTGCAGGGCCGGGAGCAGTACTTC.

The V call is TRBV5-1, the J call TRBJ2-5; 8 nucleotides agree with TRBD2. Trimming removed 4 bases from V and 4 bases from J; junction bases left unmatched: 6. The CDR3 has 14 residues. The germline V gene encodes CDR1 SGHRS and CDR2 YFSETQ. The chain's CDR3 is CASSAGTRLETQYF. CDR3 nucleotide sequence: TGCGCCAGCAGCGCCGGGACTAGACTAGAGACCCAGTACTTC.

V gene TRBV5-1 combines with J gene TRBJ1-2; D not certain. The V and J ends lost 3 bases and 4 bases respectively, with 13 bases between them. Germline CDR1 is SGHRS and CDR2 is YFSETQ. The CDR3 has 14 amino acids. The CDR3: CASSSGVVVYGYTF. In DNA form, the CDR3 reads TGCGCCAGCAGCTCCGGGGTGGTGGTCTATGGCTACACCTTC.

This clone came up a few times. The J gene is TRBJ1-2, the V gene TRBV25-1; the match to TRBD1 covers 7 bases. Germline loops: CDR1 MGHDK, CDR2 SYGVNS. V trimming: 6 bases; J trimming: 5 bases; junction bases outside the gene matches: 12. The CDR3 runs 15 residues. The CDR3 sequence: CASRSNRGRGYGYTF. In DNA form, the CDR3 reads TGTGCCAGCAGGTCAAACAGGGGCCGGGGGTATGGCTACACCTTC.

The V call is TRBV2, the J call TRBJ1-5; tentatively, D is TRBD1 (5 bases). The CDR3 consists of 14 residues. V lost 7 bases, J lost 6 bases, and 16 bases lay in between. Per germline, CDR1 SNHLY and CDR2 FYNNEI. The CDR3 region is CASTSKVGVQPQHF. The CDR3 nucleotides are TGTGCCAGCACTTCGAAGGTAGGGGTTCAGCCCCAGCATTTT.

The chain combines TRBV6-5 with TRBJ1-5; 7 bases fit TRBD1. Germline values: CDR1 MNHEY, CDR2 SVGAGI. This CDR3 has 15 residues. J gave up 0 bases and V 6 bases, and 5 bases lay outside the gene matches. The CDR3 sequence: CASRLGTVSNQPQHF. As DNA, the CDR3 is TGTGCCAGCAGACTCGGGACAGTTAGCAATCAGCCCCAGCATTTT.

The chain combines TRBV6-2 or TRBV6-3 with TRBJ2-1, with D perhaps matching TRBD1 (6 bases). Trimming pared 2 bases from V and 5 bases from J, leaving 16 bases between. Germline V CDR1 and CDR2: MNHEY, SVGEGT. The CDR3 runs 16 residues. CDR3 loop: CASSYVGAGLDNEQFF. The CDR3 DNA reads TGTGCCAGCAGTTACGTGGGGGCAGGGCTCGACAATGAGCAGTTCTTC.

The chain couples TRBV4-1 to TRBJ2-1; TRBD1 aligns across 9 bases. This CDR3 is 16 amino acids long. V shed 1 base and J 7 bases; nucleotides not matched to a gene: 8. Germline loops: CDR1 MGHRA, CDR2 YSYEKL. The CDR3 here is CASSQGVRDRVNEQFF. The CDR3 bases are TGCGCCAGCAGCCAAGGGGTGCGGGACAGGGTAAATGAGCAGTTCTTC.

V usage is TRBV21-1 and J usage is TRBJ1-1; the table's D call TRBD1 went unverified against the DNA. TRBV21-1 is an annotated pseudogene. The CDR3 runs 14 residues. The CDR3 loop is CASSLYRGQTEAFF. The CDR3 bases are TGTGCCAGCAGCTTATACAGGGGGCAGACTGAAGCTTTCTTT.